The clone carrying this T cell receptor beta chain was counted only a few times. Its matching antigen is unknown. The entry originates in a study of blood T cells in healthy people across ages. Turning to the study itself: About one barcoded beta molecule per two T cells was captured by template switching.

For the second PCR, which ran for about 6 to 11 cycles, a sample-barcoded 5' primer and a J-beta primer mix were used. Sequencing of every sample gave 2.5 million or more CDR3-containing paired-end reads. TCRdb re-analysed the 5' RACE reads in MiXCR, keeping a single row per CDR3 protein. This sample yields approximately 360,000 distinct CDR3 sequences, of which approximately 47% are seen a single time; about 54% belongs to the top ten. Every donor contributed ten milliliters of peripheral blood by blood draw. This CDR3 is 17 amino acids long. Deletions cut 5 bases from V and 4 bases from J, with 18 bases between. Germline CDR1 reads SGHTA; CDR2 reads FQGNSA. Study-wide results and limits: What prevented conclusive comparison of naive and antigen-experienced cells was that PBMCs were unsorted.

This sequence was found in a man aged 55 to 70 in good health. Sequenced sample: blood. V is TRBV7-2 and J is TRBJ2-6; D is undetermined. This CDR3 reads CASSADGRLGGANVLTF. DNA for the CDR3: TGTGCCAGCAGCGCAGATGGCAGATTAGGGGGGGCCAACGTCCTGACTTTC.